This T cell receptor (beta chain) appears in the sequencing data of a study of blood T cell repertoires in COVID-19 (dated by TCRdb to about 2020). At the level of the whole study: Collaborator samples came from the United States, Italy and Spain and covered acute and convalescent phases of COVID-19. The sample metadata nearly always contained a de-identified subject ID, COVID-19 status, age in years and sex. Where available, HLA class I and class II types were taken from metadata supplied by the sample provider and were not determined by assay-based typing. The repertoires were released in a freely available public database meant as a resource for research on the immune response to SARS-CoV-2. Samples came from the ongoing ImmuneRACE study (first 160 participants) plus 1,254 subjects from 6 global collaborators. Subjects who had been exposed to COVID-19, were actively infected with it, or had recovered from it provided the deeply sampled blood TCRbeta repertoires that made up the dataset. The prospective study material was composed of cDNA or gDNA derived from T cells, B-cell-depleted T cells, or PBMCs.

Collaborating institutions collected whole blood in K2EDTA tubes following their own protocols. For TCRbeta analysis, collaborators shipped samples in one of three forms: frozen whole blood, isolated PBMCs, or DNA extracted from either of those sample types. With regard to this clone: Its binding antigen is unknown. No qualities accompany the bases; no much larger clone lies one base away.

Paper-wide results and their limitations: How much clinical and demographic metadata was included differed by source and by participant, and the metadata was provided uncurated.

TCRbeta CDR3 regions were amplified from genomic DNA by means of the immunoSEQ Assay, a bias-controlled multiplex PCR. Under the source paper's analysis protocol: The number of nucleated cells in each sample was estimated from the amplification of reference gene primers within the assay. Sequence reads were collapsed and filtered to measure the absolute abundance of every unique TCRbeta CDR3 rearrangement. For each sample, productive Simpson clonality was calculated as the square root of Simpson's diversity index over productive rearrangements. The table was pulled from immuneACCESS by TCRdb, which kept in-frame rearrangements only. Such tables lose some clones; where checked, under half of the loss comes from unresolved V genes, and the rest has no known cause. Clone size and the V and J calls come from that table; the DNA yielded D and trimming. The sample table holds about 120,000 clones, of which roughly 87% were seen once. The ten largest clonotypes hold about 11% of the sample.

The TCR originated in a man aged 80 or over with acute or convalescent COVID-19. The sample taken for sequencing was peripheral blood.

The nucleotides are TGTGCCGCTACGAAACCTGGGGCGCAAGGAAACACCATATATTTT. This gives the protein CAATKPGAQGNTIYF. The chain employs TRBV5-4 and TRBJ1-3, with TRBD1 perhaps the D gene, on 5 matching bases. V gives up 10 bases and J gives up 4 bases, and the segment between their germline ends measures 21 bases. CDR1 and CDR2 are read off the germline V gene (reference sequence) as SGHNT and YYREEE. Spanning cysteine to phenylalanine, the CDR3 consists of 15 amino acids. CDR3 DNA only is kept here, 45 bases in frame from base 1.